Described below is a single T cell receptor beta chain sequence and its context. Antigen unknown. This sample was included in a study of cytomegalovirus exposure and HLA in healthy donors. Broader study findings: As a later analysis revealed, most CMV-associated TCR beta chains appeared HLA-restricted. Later on, a genetic analysis was performed. It linked a missense variant in DCLRE1C with V- and J-gene trimming of TCR beta.

CDR1 and CDR2 from the germline V gene are MDHEN and SYDVKM. The CDR3 is 14 amino acids. With 6 bases removed from V and 7 bases from J, the gap between germline ends came to 15 bases. The primer mix had 60 Vbeta and 13 Jbeta primers. TCRdb's table, derived via immunoSEQ multiplex PCR, lists solely in-frame clones and lacks some. The sample has around 150,000 clones, 80% seen once. The sequencing input was PBMCs. The chain couples TRBV28 to TRBJ2-2, with a tentative D call TRBD2 (5 bases). The receptor's source is a man in his thirties or forties in good health and CMV-seronegative. The CDR3 sequence is CASRRHGGGGELFF. In DNA, the CDR3 is TGTGCCAGCAGAAGACATGGTGGAGGCGGGGAGCTGTTTTTT.